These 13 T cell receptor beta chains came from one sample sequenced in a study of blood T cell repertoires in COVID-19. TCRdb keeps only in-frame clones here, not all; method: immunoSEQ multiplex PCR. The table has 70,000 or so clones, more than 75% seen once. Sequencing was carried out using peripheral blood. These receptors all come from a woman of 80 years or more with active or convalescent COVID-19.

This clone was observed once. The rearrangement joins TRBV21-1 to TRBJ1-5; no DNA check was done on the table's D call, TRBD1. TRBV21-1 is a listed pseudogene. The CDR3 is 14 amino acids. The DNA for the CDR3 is TGTGCCAGCATCGCAGGGGAAGGCAATCAGCCCCAGCATTTT. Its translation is CASIAGEGNQPQHF.

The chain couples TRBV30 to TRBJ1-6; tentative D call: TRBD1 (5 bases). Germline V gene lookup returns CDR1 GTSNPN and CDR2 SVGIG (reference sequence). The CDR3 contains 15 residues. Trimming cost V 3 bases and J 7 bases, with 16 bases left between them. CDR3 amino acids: CAWRLVAGQNSPLHF. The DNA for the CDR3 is TGTGCCTGGAGGTTAGTGGCAGGACAAAATTCACCCCTCCACTTT.

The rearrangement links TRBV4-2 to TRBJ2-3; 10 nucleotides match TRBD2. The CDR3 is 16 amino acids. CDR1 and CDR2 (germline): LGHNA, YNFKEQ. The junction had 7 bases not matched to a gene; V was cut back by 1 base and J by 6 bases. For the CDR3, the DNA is TGTGCCAGCAGCCAAGTTCCGAGCGGGGGGGCCGATACGCAGTATTTT. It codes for CASSQVPSGGADTQYF.

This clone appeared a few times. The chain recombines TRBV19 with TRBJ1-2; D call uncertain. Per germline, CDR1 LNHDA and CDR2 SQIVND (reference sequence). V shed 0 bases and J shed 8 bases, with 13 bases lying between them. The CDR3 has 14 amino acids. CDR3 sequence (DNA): TGTGCCAGTAGTATAGACGCCTCCCTCGAGGGCTACACCTTC. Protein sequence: CASSIDASLEGYTF.

The CDR3: CSALEETGGVGRTF. The DNA of the CDR3 is TGCAGCGCCCTTGAGGAGACAGGGGGCGTAGGGAGAACCTTC. The chain carries TRBV29-1 and TRBJ1-2; TRBD1 aligns across 10 bases. The CDR3 length is 14 residues. The germline V gene encodes CDR1 SQVTM and CDR2 ANQGSEA. V gave up 7 bases and J gave up 14 bases; unmatched junction bases: 19. The whole variable domain, filled in from reference TRBV29-1 and TRBJ1-2, reads SAVISQKPSRDICQRGTSLTIQCQVDSQVTMMFWYRQQPGQSLTLIATANQGSEATYESGFVIDKFPISRPNLTFSTLTVSNMSPEDSSIYLCSALEETGGVGRTFGSGTRLTVV.

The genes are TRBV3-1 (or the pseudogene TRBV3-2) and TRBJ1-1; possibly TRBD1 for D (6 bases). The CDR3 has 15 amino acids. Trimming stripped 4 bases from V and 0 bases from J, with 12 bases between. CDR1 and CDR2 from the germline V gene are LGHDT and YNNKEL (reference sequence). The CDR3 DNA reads TGTGCCAGCAGCCTCGGGGGGGCGCTGAACACTGAAGCTTTCTTT. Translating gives CASSLGGALNTEAFF.

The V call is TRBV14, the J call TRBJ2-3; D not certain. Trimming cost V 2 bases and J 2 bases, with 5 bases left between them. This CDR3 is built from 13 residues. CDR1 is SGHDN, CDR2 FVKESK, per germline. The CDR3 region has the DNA TGTGCCAGCAGCCAAATATACACAGATACGCAGTATTTT. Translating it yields CASSQIYTDTQYF.

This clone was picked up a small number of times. Here the CDR3 reads CASSKGGQESGNTIYF. CDR3 DNA sequence: TGTGCCAGCAGCAAAGGAGGACAGGAGTCTGGAAACACCATATATTTT. This chain links TRBV21-1 with TRBJ1-3; the DNA was not compared with TRBD1, the D call given in the table. TRBV21-1 is assigned pseudogene status. The CDR3 extends over 16 amino acids.

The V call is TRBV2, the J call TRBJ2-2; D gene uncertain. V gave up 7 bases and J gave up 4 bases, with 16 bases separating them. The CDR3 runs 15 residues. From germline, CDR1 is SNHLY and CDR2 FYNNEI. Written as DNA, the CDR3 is TGTGCCAGCAACCCCGACACATCCCCCACCGGGGAGCTGTTTTTT. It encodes CASNPDTSPTGELFF.

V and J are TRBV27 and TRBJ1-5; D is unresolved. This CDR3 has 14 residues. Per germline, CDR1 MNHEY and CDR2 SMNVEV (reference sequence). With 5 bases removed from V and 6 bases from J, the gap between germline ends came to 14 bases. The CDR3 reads CASSPSVYFQPQHF. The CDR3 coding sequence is TGTGCCAGCAGTCCGTCGGTATATTTTCAGCCCCAGCATTTT.

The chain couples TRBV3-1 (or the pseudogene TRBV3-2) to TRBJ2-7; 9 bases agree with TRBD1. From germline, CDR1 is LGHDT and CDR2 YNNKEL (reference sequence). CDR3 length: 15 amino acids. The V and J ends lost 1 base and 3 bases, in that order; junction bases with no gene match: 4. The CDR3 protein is CASSQVDRGVYEQYF. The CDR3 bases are TGTGCCAGCAGCCAAGTAGACAGGGGGGTCTACGAGCAGTACTTC.

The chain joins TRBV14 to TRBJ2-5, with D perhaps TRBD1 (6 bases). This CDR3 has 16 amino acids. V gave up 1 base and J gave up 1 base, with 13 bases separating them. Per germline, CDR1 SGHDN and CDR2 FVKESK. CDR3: CASSQVHRAFQETQYF. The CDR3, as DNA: TGTGCCAGCAGCCAAGTTCACAGGGCTTTCCAAGAGACCCAGTACTTC.

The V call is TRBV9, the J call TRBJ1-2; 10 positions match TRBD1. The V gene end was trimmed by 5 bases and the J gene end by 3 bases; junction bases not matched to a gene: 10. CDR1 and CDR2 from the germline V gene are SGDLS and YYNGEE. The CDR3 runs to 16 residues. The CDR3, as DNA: TGTGCCAGCAGTTCAGAACTCGGACAGGGGGACTATGGCTACACCTTC. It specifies CASSSELGQGDYGYTF.